This TCR beta chain was recorded in a study of cytomegalovirus exposure and HLA in healthy donors (dated by TCRdb to about 2017). At the level of the whole study: According to an earlier analysis of around 600 of the donors, 200 million or so T cells yielded roughly 110 million unique TCR beta sequences and about 300 Gb of sequence data. The study aimed to test whether signatures of past pathogen exposure could be identified by cataloging public T cell receptors. Typing coverage varied by locus: roughly 629-630 donors for A, B, C, DRB1 and DQB1; roughly 520 for DQA1; some 610 for DPA1; around 450 for DPB1. To decide whether each TCR beta V gene segment behaved as functional or pseudogenic, an earlier analysis of some 600 of the donors relied on high-throughput TCR beta sequencing. Several DR-DQ haplotypes were handled as single units for association and clustering, since linkage in the cohort was strong. Donor age, sex, ethnicity and CMV serostatus were compiled together with the repertoire data. The study used immunosequencing to profile the T cell repertoires of 666 subjects and linked those repertoires to cytomegalovirus serostatus. A later analysis re-examined previously published TCR beta repertoires from around 670 donors and added high-resolution HLA genotyping to investigate patterns of TCR occurrence. HLA typing included class I and class II loci at four-digit resolution. In addition to the first cohort of 666 subjects, a separate validation cohort of approximately 130 different subjects was used. An early release that covered fewer than 800 HLA-typed donors contained about 300 gigabases of sequencing data and 75 million to 100 million unique TCR sequences. Of the roughly 400 genotyped donors, approximately 83% fell in the genetic ancestry cluster associated with self-reported Caucasian donors. The later analysis used no new phenotypic data to find candidate immune exposures, relying instead on TCR beta sequences and their occurrence across donors. Among around 400 genotyped donors of the cohort, an average of approximately 230,000 unique TCR beta nucleotide sequences were sequenced per donor, 15% to 20% of them non-productive. All discovery cohort repertoires had been generated using a single sequencing platform. The study combined high-throughput TCR immunosequencing, statistical association of individual TCRs with disease status, and machine learning to predict cytomegalovirus infection status. A later genetic analysis used genome-wide SNP genotypes for about 65% of the roughly 670 donors, treating that subset as a discovery cohort.

The cohort comprised 670 or so healthy bone marrow donors. At the time of sampling, all cohort members were nominally healthy, though unrecorded immune exposures were likely present. The donor tested CMV seronegative and was one of the 352 seronegative cohort members. A peripheral blood sample was collected from each donor, and TCR beta sequencing was performed on peripheral blood mononuclear cells. The Qiagen DNeasy Blood Extraction Kit was used to extract genomic DNA from the blood cell samples. The paper's findings and limits, for the study overall: Roughly uniform sequencing depth across donors was assumed in presence/absence analyses, although this assumption may not hold. The earlier analysis of approximately 540 of the donors excluded fewer than 20 rarely observed V segments, including chromosome 9 orphons, because counts were too low. Some IMGT-functional V segments, including TRBV6-2 and TRBV6-3, could not be told apart with the 87-base-pair reads, so those segments were excluded. The only immune exposure information available for the cohort was CMV serostatus. The authors suggested that the approach could potentially be generalized to other disease states and immunological phenotypes. A later analysis associated 15,000 to 20,000 TCR beta sequences with specific HLA alleles at a false discovery rate of 0.05. In an earlier analysis of more than 500 of the donors, most TCR beta V segments appeared in productive rearrangements about 87% or about 30% of the time, broadly matching IMGT annotations. Assigning TCR associations to individual alleles was difficult when HLA alleles, especially DR and DQ, strongly co-occurred. Because HLA typing was missing for some donors at each locus, association tests included only the typed subset. Most TCR sequences were seen in very few donors, while some public TCRs were found in many individuals. A few of the identified cytomegalovirus-associated TCR beta chains were confirmed in vitro to be specific for cytomegalovirus antigens. A group of highly shared sequence variants was considered likely to be a technical artifact of the sequencing pipeline. In a later analysis, TCR association rates were found to vary across HLA loci, with the most associated TCRs seen for DRB1 alleles and the fewest for HLA-C alleles. In a later genetic analysis, fewer N-insertions in productive TCRs were reported among donors in an Asian-associated ancestry cluster than the approximately 630-donor mean. The study listed 150 to 200 TCR beta chains as associated with cytomegalovirus. Several of the top co-occurrence clusters appeared to be linked to parvovirus B19, influenza, CMV and Epstein-Barr virus, according to a later analysis. A further reported finding was that TCR beta sequences accurately predicted the HLA-A and HLA-B alleles for most subjects in the first cohort. Correlated functional status among segregating V segments might reflect linkage disequilibrium, but an unknown experimental factor could not be ruled out. A later genetic analysis associated a missense DCLRE1C variant with V-gene and J-gene trimming of TCR beta chains, and an independent cohort replicated the association. In a later analysis, HLA-associated TCR beta chains showed more clonal expansion and lower generation probabilities than non-associated chains that were equally common. The classifier was reported to diagnose cytomegalovirus status with high specificity and sensitivity in both the original and validation cohorts. In a later analysis, most CMV-associated TCR beta chains were found to appear HLA-restricted, with HLA associations seemingly driven largely by CMV exposure. Only TCR beta chains were sequenced in this cohort, and the absence of alpha or paired-chain data limited detectable features.

Note on this clone: The specificity of this receptor is unknown. Per-base qualities were not stored, and no clone one base away is much larger.

The cysteine opens and the phenylalanine closes a CDR3 of 14 amino acids. Only the CDR3 portion is preserved as DNA: 42 bases, with reading frame beginning at the first base. CDR1 MGHRA and CDR2 YSYEKL were looked up in the germline V gene. The V and J ends are trimmed by 5 bases and 4 bases, leaving 14 bases between them. Libraries were made using the immunoSEQ multiplex PCR assay. The multiplex PCR relied on a mix of 60 forward primers for TCR Vbeta segments and 13 reverse primers for TCR Jbeta segments. Amplification of the CDR3 region of rearranged TCR beta genes was performed with a multiplex PCR assay on genomic DNA. The Illumina HiSeq System was used to sequence the amplified TCR beta libraries as 87-base-pair reads. The original pipeline was this. A later analysis tallied tens of millions of unique TCR beta chains across the 550 to 850 repertoires, and 10 million to 11 million of those chains were shared by two or more donors. A nearest-neighbor algorithm error-corrected the raw reads and collapsed the reads into unique sequences, merging closely related sequences to remove PCR and sequencing errors. CDR3 sequences were aligned to IMGT reference sequences to assign V, D and J gene segments. For a sequence to be retained, at least a six-nucleotide match to both a V gene segment and a J gene segment was required. A rearrangement counted as productive if the CDR3 had no stop codons and remained in frame with V and J, and every other rearrangement counted as non-productive. CDR3 was defined by IMGT convention, running from the second conserved V-encoded cysteine to the conserved J-encoded phenylalanine. Sequences without an unambiguous match to a single V gene segment were excluded from the earlier analysis of 450 to 750 of the donors. In an earlier analysis of several hundred of the donors, V segments were called functional above 56.7% productive rearrangements and were called segregating when the between-donor standard deviation exceeded 5%. A statistical classification framework was built to diagnose cytomegalovirus status from the catalog of TCR beta chain sequences. In a later analysis, TCR nucleotide sequences were compared against IMGT/GENE-DB human TR gene sequences so that V and J genes could be assigned. Using the TCRdist pipeline, a later analysis assigned CDR3 sequences along with most-parsimonious VDJ recombination scenarios. A later analysis defined each TCR beta chain by its CDR3 amino acid sequence plus V-gene family, and excluded reads lacking a unique V-gene family. As a way to deal with suspected cross-contamination and a sequencing artifact, a later analysis dropped roughly 600 nucleotide sequences that were highly shared and had low generation probability. In a later analysis, a clonal expansion index was calculated for each public chain from normalized within-repertoire ranks of inferred template counts. In a later analysis, generation probabilities were computed using a VDJ recombination model fitted to out-of-frame rearrangements, and the results were checked against IGoR. In a later analysis, TCR-TCR, TCR-HLA and TCR-CMV co-occurrence was scored with hypergeometric tests, and a repertoire-size bias correction was applied to TCR pairs. In a later analysis, false discovery rates were estimated by permuting HLA or CMV assignments 20 times. In a later analysis, co-occurring TCRs were grouped with DBSCAN, and TCRdist sequence similarity was added when clustering was performed within HLA-allele-positive subsets. Repertoires with fewer than 30,000 or more than 120,000 public chains were left out of co-occurrence clustering, as were five repertoires with anomalous nucleotide sharing. Not all clones reach the TCRdb copy of this immuneACCESS table, which keeps in-frame sequences only. Checked studies attribute under half of the gap to unresolved V genes and leave the rest unexplained. V, J and clone size are taken as reported in that table, and D and trimming were inferred from the DNA itself. This sample lists about 190,000 clones; 65% to 85% were detected once. 2% to 2.5% of the sample belongs to the ten largest clones.

The chain links TRBV4-1 with TRBJ2-5, with the D gene not confidently named. The receptor comes from a male donor in good health and CMV-seronegative. The sequenced sample consisted of PBMCs. The CDR3 corresponds to CASSFIGSGETQYF. The DNA is as follows: TGCGCCAGCAGCTTCATCGGGTCCGGAGAGACCCAGTACTTC.